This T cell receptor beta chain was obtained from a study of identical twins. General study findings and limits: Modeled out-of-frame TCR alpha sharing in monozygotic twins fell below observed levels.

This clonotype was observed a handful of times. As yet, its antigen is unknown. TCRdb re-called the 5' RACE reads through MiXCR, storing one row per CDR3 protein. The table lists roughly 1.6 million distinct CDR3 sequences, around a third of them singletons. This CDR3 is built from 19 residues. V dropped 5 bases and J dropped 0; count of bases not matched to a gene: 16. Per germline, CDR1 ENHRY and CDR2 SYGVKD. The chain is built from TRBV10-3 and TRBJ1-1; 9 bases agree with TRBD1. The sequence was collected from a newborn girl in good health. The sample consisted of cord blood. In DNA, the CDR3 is TGTGCCATCAGTAGGTTTCGGACAGGGGATCGGAGTGTGAACACTGAAGCTTTCTTT. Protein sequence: CAISRFRTGDRSVNTEAFF.